This T cell receptor beta chain was found in a study of blood T cells in healthy people across ages. Study at large: About one barcoded TCR beta cDNA was captured per two T cells.

Per the germline V gene, CDR1 is DFQATT and CDR2 is SNEGSKA (reference sequence). The CDR3 has 18 amino acids. V lost 3 bases, J lost 2 bases, and 9 bases stayed unmatched. The sample holds a few counts of this clonotype. Its cognate antigen is unknown. The authors ran a second PCR of roughly 6 to 11 cycles using a sample-barcoded 5' primer and a J-beta primer mix. A single record per CDR3 protein comes from TCRdb applying MiXCR to the 5' RACE reads. The repertoire holds roughly 1.5 million distinct CDR3 sequences, with 35% to 45% as singletons. The study's findings and limits: The CMV status of each donor remained undetermined, and this could have confounded shifts in expanded clonotypes. Compared with aged donors, long-lived donors showed fewer expanded clones, suggesting selection. TCR beta diversity, measured per million T cells, fell in a roughly linear way with age.

The chain is built from TRBV20-1 and TRBJ2-1, with 14 bases aligning to TRBD2. The sequenced material came from blood. This receptor was taken from a woman aged 18-30 years in good health. CDR3 loop: CSARETSGRGVAYNEQFF. For the CDR3, the DNA is TGCAGTGCTAGGGAGACTAGCGGGAGGGGGGTGGCCTACAATGAGCAGTTCTTC.